These T cell receptor beta chains were read from a single sample in a study of blood T cell repertoires in COVID-19. Here immunoSEQ multiplex PCR was the method, and the copy in TCRdb shows in-frame clones only, minus some. The data show more than 300,000 clones, 80% to 90% seen once. Specimen: PBMCs or T cells enriched from blood (not recorded which). These receptors all come from a young woman who had recovered from COVID-19. Each CDR3 is given with its conserved first and last residue. D genes are given only for firm matches. Expanded clones get a size class; other rows say once, few or many, or leave the size out.

cdr3_length d_call j_call clone_size v_call cdr3_aa cdr3_nt
16 TRBD1 TRBJ2-7 NA TRBV19 CASWGPGTGATYEQYF TGTGCCAGTTGGGGTCCCGGGACAGGGGCGACCTACGAGCAGTACTTC
14 TRBD1 TRBJ1-2 NA TRBV6-5 CASTDRGRGYGYTF TGTGCCAGCACCGACAGGGGGCGCGGTTATGGCTACACCTTC
16 TRBD2 TRBJ2-5 NA TRBV3-1/TRBV3-2 CASSRSGGVGWETQYF TGTGCCAGCAGCCGTAGCGGGGGGGTCGGTTGGGAGACCCAGTACTTC
12 NA TRBJ1-6 NA TRBV3-1/TRBV3-2 CASSQGGSPLHF TGTGCCAGCAGCCAAGGGGGCTCACCCCTCCACTTT
16 NA TRBJ1-1 once TRBV10-3 CAISKAGSERNTEAFF TGTGCCATCAGCAAAGCGGGGAGTGAAAGGAACACTGAAGCTTTCTTT
14 NA TRBJ1-2 few TRBV27 CASSLKGVFYGYTF TGTGCCAGCAGTTTAAAGGGGGTCTTCTATGGCTACACCTTC
15 NA TRBJ1-5 NA TRBV19 CASAGGGRNNQPQHF TGTGCCAGCGCGGGGGGTGGGAGGAACAATCAGCCCCAGCATTTT
16 NA TRBJ2-1 NA TRBV29-1 CSVEEPQGTSYNEQFF TGCAGCGTTGAAGAACCCCAGGGGACCTCCTACAATGAGCAGTTCTTC
14 NA TRBJ1-2 NA TRBV29-1 CSVEDRQGNYGYTF TGCAGCGTTGAAGATCGGCAGGGTAACTATGGCTACACCTTC
16 TRBD1 TRBJ1-4 NA TRBV11-1 CASSPSSGGVNEKLFF TGTGCCAGCAGCCCATCCTCAGGGGGCGTTAATGAAAAACTGTTTTTT
16 TRBD2 TRBJ2-1 once TRBV4-1 CASRRLAGVSSNEQFF TGCGCCAGCAGGAGACTAGCGGGAGTTTCTAGCAATGAGCAGTTCTTC
14 NA TRBJ2-5 NA TRBV5-1 CASSTPDGGETQYF TGCGCCAGCAGCACCCCGGACGGCGGGGAGACCCAGTACTTC
16 NA TRBJ1-4 NA TRBV3-1/TRBV3-2 CASSLLPRAANEKLFF TGTGCCAGCAGCCTACTACCCAGGGCAGCTAATGAAAAACTGTTTTTT
16 TRBD2 TRBJ2-3 NA TRBV7-8 CASSRRTSGSTDTQYF TGTGCCAGCTCCCGGCGCACTAGCGGTAGCACAGATACGCAGTATTTT
20 TRBD2 TRBJ2-5 NA TRBV28 CASSRSSILAGGPRGETQYF TGTGCCAGCAGTCGGTCTTCGATACTAGCGGGAGGGCCGAGGGGAGAGACCCAGTACTTC
13 NA TRBJ2-3 NA TRBV10-3 CATTPQVTDTQYF TGTGCCACCACCCCACAAGTCACAGATACGCAGTATTTT
13 NA TRBJ2-5 once TRBV18 CASSPAGRETQYF TGTGCCAGCTCACCCGCGGGACGAGAGACCCAGTACTTC
13 TRBD1 TRBJ1-6 NA TRBV6-5 CASKGQDNSPLHF TGTGCCAGCAAGGGACAGGATAATTCACCCCTCCACTTT
13 TRBD2 TRBJ2-1 NA TRBV28 CASTRTRPGEQFF TGTGCCAGCACTCGGACTAGACCGGGTGAGCAGTTCTTC
16 TRBD2 TRBJ2-3 NA TRBV3-1/TRBV3-2 CASSQRLAGGSDTQYF TGTGCCAGCAGCCAACGCCTAGCGGGGGGGTCAGATACGCAGTATTTT
13 NA TRBJ1-1 NA TRBV7-6 CASSVLGNTEAFF TGTGCCAGCAGCGTACTCGGGAACACTGAAGCTTTCTTT
12 NA TRBJ2-1 NA TRBV2 CASRPSGYEQFF TGTGCCAGCAGGCCCTCGGGATATGAGCAGTTCTTC
14 NA TRBJ1-1 NA TRBV24-1 CATTPRTENTEAFF TGTGCCACTACTCCAAGGACAGAGAACACTGAAGCTTTCTTT
13 NA TRBJ1-1 few TRBV11-3 CASSPGGNTEAFF TGTGCCAGCAGCCCCGGAGGTAACACTGAAGCTTTCTTT
13 TRBD2 TRBJ2-1 NA TRBV3-1/TRBV3-2 CAAGGDFYNEQFF TGTGCCGCCGGGGGGGACTTCTACAATGAGCAGTTCTTC
15 NA TRBJ1-1 NA TRBV5-5 CASSFGVGPNTEAFF TGTGCCAGCAGCTTCGGCGTGGGGCCCAACACTGAAGCTTTCTTT
14 NA TRBJ1-2 NA TRBV28 CASSLWFRGLGYTF TGTGCCAGCAGTTTATGGTTCAGGGGCCTTGGCTACACCTTC